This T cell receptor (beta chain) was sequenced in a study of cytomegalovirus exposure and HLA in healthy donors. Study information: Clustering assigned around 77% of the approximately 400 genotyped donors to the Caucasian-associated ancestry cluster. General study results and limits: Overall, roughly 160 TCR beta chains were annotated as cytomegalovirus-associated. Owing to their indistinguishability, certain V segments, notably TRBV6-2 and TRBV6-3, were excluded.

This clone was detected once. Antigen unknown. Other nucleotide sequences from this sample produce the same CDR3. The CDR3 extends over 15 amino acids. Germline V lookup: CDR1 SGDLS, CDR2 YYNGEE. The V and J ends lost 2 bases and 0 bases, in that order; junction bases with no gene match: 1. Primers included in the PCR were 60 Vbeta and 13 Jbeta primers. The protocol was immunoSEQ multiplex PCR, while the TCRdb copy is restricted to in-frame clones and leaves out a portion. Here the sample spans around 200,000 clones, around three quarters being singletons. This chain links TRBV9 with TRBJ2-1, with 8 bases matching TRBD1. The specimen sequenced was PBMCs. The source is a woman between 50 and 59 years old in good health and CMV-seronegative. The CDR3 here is CASSVTGDSYNEQFF. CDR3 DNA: TGTGCCAGCAGCGTGACAGGGGACTCCTACAATGAGCAGTTCTTC.